Each of the 31 T cell receptor beta chains below was sequenced from the same sample in a study of Graves' ophthalmopathy and Graves' hyperthyroidism. From RNA, the CDR3 regions of TCR beta chains were amplified and sequenced. First-round RT-PCR with HTBI primers preceded a second-round multiplex PCR. TCRdb processed the multiplex PCR reads anew with MiXCR; each CDR3 protein has one entry. The sample lists over 650,000 distinct CDR3 sequences, about 40% occurring once. Material for sequencing was peripheral blood. The origin of the receptors is an adult man with Graves' ophthalmopathy.

V is TRBV7-6 and J is TRBJ2-6; no reliable D call. V was trimmed by 1 base and J by 0 bases, leaving 7 bases between them. Germline V gene data show CDR1 as SGHVS and CDR2 as FNYEAQ. The CDR3 extends over 16 amino acids. The CDR3 spells CASSLGRDSGANVLTF. The DNA for the CDR3 is TGTGCCAGCAGCTTAGGCAGAGACTCTGGGGCCAACGTCCTGACTTTC.

The table lists this clonotype with many counts. The J gene is TRBJ2-6, the V gene TRBV2, with D possibly called TRBD1 or TRBD2 (6 bases each). CDR3 length: 13 amino acids. The V and J ends lost 6 bases and 7 bases respectively, with 10 bases between them. Germline loops: CDR1 SNHLY, CDR2 FYNNEI. As DNA, the CDR3 is TGTGCCAGCAGGGAGGGACACGCCAACGTCCTGACTTTC. It is translated as CASREGHANVLTF.

This clonotype was seen many times. This chain links TRBV25-1 with TRBJ2-2, with D maybe TRBD1 (6 bases). CDR1 and CDR2 from the germline V gene are MGHDK and SYGVNS. The CDR3 has 14 residues. Trimming removed 6 bases from V and 6 bases from J, with 14 bases in between. This CDR3 is CASSRTGPSGELFF. The CDR3 bases are TGTGCCAGCAGCCGAACAGGGCCGTCCGGGGAGCTGTTTTTT.

The chain uses TRBV6-2 or TRBV6-3 and TRBJ1-1, with TRBD1 matching 8 bases. The CDR3 length is 18 residues. Germline CDR1 is MNHEY and CDR2 is SVGEGT. The J segment lost 0 bases and the V segment lost 6 bases, leaving 15 bases of the junction unmatched. The CDR3 nucleotides are TGTGCCAGCAGGGGCCGGGACAGGAGGCTGGGGGTGAACACTGAAGCTTTCTTT. It specifies CASRGRDRRLGVNTEAFF.

This clonotype was seen at least ten times. The rearrangement joins TRBV7-9 to TRBJ1-4; TRBD1 aligns across 10 bases. Trimming took 5 bases from V and 5 from J; bases not matched to a gene: 5. Germline CDR1 reads SEHNR; CDR2 reads FQNEAQ (reference sequence). This CDR3 is built from 15 residues. CDR3 sequence reads: CASSTTGQGNEKLFF. The CDR3 DNA reads TGTGCCAGCAGCACTACGGGACAGGGGAATGAAAAACTGTTTTTT.

This clonotype was counted many times. The chain joins TRBV11-2 to TRBJ2-7; 9 bases are shared with TRBD1. With 6 bases clipped from V and 3 bases from J, the junction kept 9 bases outside the gene matches. The CDR3 contains 15 residues. Germline CDR1 SGHAT, CDR2 FQNNGV. CDR3 nucleotide sequence: TGTGCCAGCAGAACTACGGACAGGGGAGTCTACGAGCAGTACTTC. Translated: CASRTTDRGVYEQYF.

With respect to this clonotype: A much larger clone lies one base from this, so it may be a read error. V is TRBV7-3 and J is TRBJ2-7, with D perhaps matching TRBD1 (7 bases). Germline V gene sequence: CDR1 SGHTA, CDR2 FQGTGA. This CDR3 is built from 14 residues. CDR3 nucleotides: TGTGCCAGCAGCTCACAGGGGAGGTACTACGAGCAGCACTTC. Its protein product is CASSSQGRYYEQHF.

This chain joins TRBV20-1 and TRBJ1-2; D is unclear. V lost 0 bases and J 8 bases, leaving 7 bases between the germline ends. CDR3 length: 11 residues. CDR1 and CDR2 (germline): DFQATT, SNEGSKA (reference sequence). The CDR3 protein is CSAREVAGYTF. CDR3 DNA sequence: TGCAGTGCTAGAGAGGTTGCGGGCTACACCTTC.

This clonotype was observed a single time. A much larger clonotype is one base distant, so this may be a read error. The chain carries TRBV10-3 and TRBJ2-7, with no clear D. The CDR3 length is 11 residues. Germline V lookup: CDR1 ENHRY, CDR2 SYGVKD. In DNA, the CDR3 is TGTGCCAGCAGTGAGTTACACGAGCAGTACTTC. Its translation is CASSELHEQYF.

This clonotype was seen ten or more times. Compared with germline, one end of the junction differs, possibly owing to a read error. Here the CDR3 DNA reads TGTGCCAGCCGACTTCGTGGGCTGAAGACTGAAGCTTTCTTT. Protein product: CASRLRGLKTEAFF. V is TRBV5-6 and J is TRBJ1-1; no clear D. Germline assignment: CDR1 SGHDT and CDR2 YYEEEE. The CDR3 sequence is 14 residues long.

As for this clonotype: The CDR3 carries no conserved terminal phenylalanine or tryptophan, so it likely arises from a read error. The DNA is omitted, as the CDR3 cannot be located on it reliably, and the CDR3 follows TCRdb's listing. This chain connects TRBV29-1 to TRBJ1-4; the DNA was not used to check the table's D call, TRBD1. The V gene's germline CDR1 is SQVTM and CDR2 ANQGSEA. Both ends counted, the CDR3 spans 9 residues. The CDR3 reads CSVKMGTVL.

This clonotype has ten or more counts. The genes are TRBV10-3 and TRBJ2-7, with 9 bases lining up with TRBD1. The CDR3 runs to 12 residues. With V trimmed by 7 bases and J by 5 bases, 3 bases remained unmatched. Germline lookup yields CDR1 ENHRY and CDR2 SYGVKD. The CDR3 nucleotides are TGTGCCATCAATAGACAGGGGGACGAGCAGTACTTC. It is translated as CAINRQGDEQYF.

This chain uses TRBV5-5 with TRBJ2-5; TRBD1 matches 7 bases. V lost 7 bases, J lost 9 bases, and 15 bases stayed unmatched. CDR1 is SGHKS, CDR2 YYEKEE, per germline (reference sequence). The CDR3 covers 14 residues. The CDR3 bases are TGTGCCAGCGGCACAGGGGATAGCAATCAGCCCCAGTACTTC. Translating gives CASGTGDSNQPQYF.

This clonotype was counted at least ten times. The CDR3, as DNA: TGTGCCAGCAGCCTAAGGGACAGGGCAGAGACCCAGTACTTC. The encoded protein is CASSLRDRAETQYF. This chain uses TRBV7-9 with TRBJ2-5; 9 nucleotides line up with TRBD1. Germline V gives CDR1 SEHNR, CDR2 FQNEAQ (reference sequence). The CDR3 extends over 14 amino acids. The V gene end was trimmed by 5 bases and the J gene end by 4 bases; junction bases not matched to a gene: 5.

The V call is TRBV6-6, the J call TRBJ1-2, with D possibly being TRBD1 (5 bases). In germline, CDR1 is MNHNY, CDR2 SVGAGI (reference sequence). This CDR3 is built from 14 residues. Trimming took off 2 bases at V and 4 bases at J, with 11 bases between the two ends. CDR3 residues: CASSYGGQGYGYTF. DNA for the CDR3: TGTGCCAGCAGTTACGGTGGGCAGGGCTATGGCTACACCTTC.

This clonotype was seen more than once but under ten times. V and J are TRBV4-2 and TRBJ2-6; D remains unclear. Germline CDR1 is LGHNA and CDR2 is YNFKEQ. The CDR3 sequence is 16 residues long. V gave up 0 bases and J gave up 4 bases, with 10 bases separating them. CDR3 in amino acids: CASSQDKGSGANVLTF. The CDR3 region has the DNA TGTGCCAGCAGCCAAGATAAAGGCTCCGGGGCCAACGTCCTGACTTTC.

Turning to this clonotype: One end of the junction is discordant with germline, which a read error may explain. The chain recombines TRBV6-1 with TRBJ1-5; possible D gene TRBD1, 5 bases. Germline V lookup: CDR1 MNHNS, CDR2 SASEGT. This CDR3 is built from 15 residues. The CDR3 DNA reads TGTGCCAGCAGGAGGGGCCGGGGGAACAATCAGTCCCAGCATTTT. It is translated as CASRRGRGNNQSQHF.

This clonotype has ten or more counts. The chain recombines TRBV7-3 with TRBJ2-7; 8 bases agree with TRBD2. The junction had 2 bases not matched to a gene; V was cut back by 3 bases and J by 4 bases. CDR3 size: 13 residues. Germline V CDR1 and CDR2: SGHTA, FQGTGA. CDR3 coding DNA: TGTGCCAGCAGCTTTCAGCGGGAGTACGAGCAGTACTTC. Translated: CASSFQREYEQYF.

The V and J genes are TRBV29-1 and TRBJ1-4; 8 bases agree with TRBD1. This CDR3 region has 14 residues. V lost 0 bases, J lost 8 bases, and 5 bases stayed unmatched. Per the germline V gene, CDR1 is SQVTM and CDR2 is ANQGSEA. CDR3 residues: CSVEDRGLGEKLFF. In DNA form, the CDR3 reads TGCAGCGTTGAAGACAGGGGGCTCGGGGAAAAACTGTTTTTT. The full variable domain, in which reference TRBV29-1 and TRBJ1-4 provide the parts outside the CDR3, is SAVISQKPSRDICQRGTSLTIQCQVDSQVTMMFWYRQQPGQSLTLIATANQGSEATYESGFVIDKFPISRPNLTFSTLTVSNMSPEDSSIYLCSVEDRGLGEKLFFGSGTQLSVL.

In the case of this clonotype: This sequence may be a read error, since a much larger clone differs from it by one base. CDR3 nucleotides: TGTGCCAGCAACTTCGGACAGGGGAAAGAGACCCAGTACTTC. This codes for CASNFGQGKETQYF. The chain joins TRBV7-9 to TRBJ2-5, with 9 bases aligning to TRBD1. CDR1 SEHNR and CDR2 FQNEAQ come from the germline V gene (reference sequence). V shed 7 bases, J shed 3 bases, and the junction held 6 bases outside the gene matches. This CDR3 contains 14 residues. Combining the CDR3 with reference TRBV7-9 and TRBJ2-5 gives the whole variable domain DTGVSQNPRHKITKRGQNVTFRCDPISEHNRLYWYRQTLGQGPEFLTYFQNEAQLEKSRLLSDRFSAERPKGSFSTLEIQRTEQGDSAMYLCASNFGQGKETQYFGPGTRLLVL.

This clonotype has ten or more counts. V gene TRBV19 combines with J gene TRBJ1-1, with D maybe TRBD1 (5 bases). Germline assignment: CDR1 LNHDA and CDR2 SQIVND (reference sequence). Trimming cost V 1 base and J 0 bases, with 9 bases left between them. There are 15 residues in the CDR3. The CDR3 nucleotides are TGTGCCAGTAGTATAGGAGGGGTCATGAACACTGAAGCTTTCTTT. Translated, it gives CASSIGGVMNTEAFF.

The chain's CDR3 is CASRTFPGTGLHEQYF. In DNA, the CDR3 is TGTGCCAGCAGGACTTTCCCCGGGACAGGGCTGCACGAGCAGTACTTC. The chain employs TRBV6-4 and TRBJ2-7, with 9 bases lining up with TRBD1. This CDR3 has 16 amino acids. Losses at the gene ends were 6 bases for V and 5 bases for J; bases not matched to a gene: 14. In germline, CDR1 is MRHNA, CDR2 SNTAGT.

This chain joins TRBV20-1 and TRBJ1-3; D call uncertain. There are 13 residues in the CDR3. The germline V gene has CDR1 DFQATT and CDR2 SNEGSKA (reference sequence). V shed 0 bases and J shed 2 bases, with 5 bases lying between them. Written as DNA, the CDR3 is TGCAGTGCTAGAGAATGGGCTGGAAACACCATATATTTT. Its protein is CSAREWAGNTIYF.

This clonotype came up a few times. CDR3 bases: TGCGCCAGCAGCCAAGAGGGGGGGCACGGTCAGCCCCAGCATTTT. Protein: CASSQEGGHGQPQHF. The chain is built from TRBV4-3 and TRBJ1-5; D possibly corresponds to TRBD1 (6 bases). V gave up 0 bases and J gave up 6 bases, with 12 bases separating them. Germline-derived CDR1 and CDR2 are LGHNA and YSLEER. The CDR3 loop spans 15 amino acids.

This clonotype has ten or more counts. The rearrangement links TRBV7-2 to TRBJ2-1, with 11 bases aligning to TRBD2. The germline gives CDR1 SGHTA, CDR2 FQGNSA. The ends lost 5 bases at V and 2 bases at J; junction bases unmatched: 2. The CDR3 totals 15 residues. This CDR3 is CASSLLAGAYNEQFF. The CDR3 DNA is TGTGCCAGCAGCCTACTAGCGGGAGCCTACAATGAGCAGTTCTTC. Drawing the rest from reference TRBV7-2 and TRBJ2-1, the complete variable domain is GAGVSQSPSNKVTEKGKDVELRCDPISGHTALYWYRQSLGQGLEFLIYFQGNSAPDKSGLPSDRFSAERTGGSVSTLTIQRTQQEDSAVYLCASSLLAGAYNEQFFGPGTRLTVL.

This clonotype has ten or more counts. The chain recombines TRBV10-3 with TRBJ2-7, with TRBD1 matching 7 bases. Germline V lookup: CDR1 ENHRY, CDR2 SYGVKD. This CDR3 has 13 residues. The J segment lost 7 bases and the V segment lost 0 bases, leaving 3 bases of the junction unmatched. In DNA form, the CDR3 reads TGTGCCATCAGTGAGTCGAAACAGGGGGAGCAGTACTTC. This gives the protein CAISESKQGEQYF.

This clonotype appeared once. An end of the junction differs from the germline gene, which may be a read error. V and J are TRBV5-1 and TRBJ2-7; 10 nucleotides match TRBD2. The CDR3 has 13 amino acids. Germline values: CDR1 SGHRS, CDR2 YFSETQ. This chain's CDR3 is CASSQLAGEWQYF. CDR3 in DNA: TGTGCCAGCTCACAGCTAGCGGGAGAGTGGCAGTACTTC.

This clonotype was seen repeatedly, ten times or more. The V gene is TRBV20-1, the J gene TRBJ2-7; D remains unclear. The CDR3 covers 12 residues. Germline assignment: CDR1 DFQATT and CDR2 SNEGSKA (reference sequence). The V end was cut by 4 bases, the J end by 3 bases, with 10 bases between. The CDR3 nucleotides are TGCAGTGCTACGGAGACCCGCTACGAGCAGTACTTC. Its protein product is CSATETRYEQYF.

This clonotype appeared many times. The CDR3 loop reads CASSQEWYQETQYF. CDR3 bases: TGCGCCAGCAGCCAAGAGTGGTACCAAGAGACCCAGTACTTC. The chain combines TRBV4-3 with TRBJ2-5; D is unclear. V was cut by 0 bases and J by 0 bases, with 5 bases left in between. The CDR3 contains 14 residues. Per the germline V gene, CDR1 is LGHNA and CDR2 is YSLEER.

This clonotype was observed at least ten times. J is TRBJ2-7 and V is TRBV15; 9 positions match TRBD1. This CDR3 has 16 residues. Germline CDR1 reads LNHNV; CDR2 reads YYDKDF (reference sequence). J gave up 1 base and V 2 bases, and 6 bases lay outside the gene matches. This chain's CDR3 is CATSRLLQGASYEQYF. The DNA for the CDR3 is TGTGCCACCAGCAGACTCTTACAGGGGGCGTCCTACGAGCAGTACTTC. Full variable domain (outside the CDR3, taken from reference TRBV15 and TRBJ2-7): DAMVIQNPRYQVTQFGKPVTLSCSQTLNHNVMYWYQQKSSQAPKLLFHYYDKDFNNEADTPDNFQSRRPNTSFCFLDIRSPGLGDTAMYLCATSRLLQGASYEQYFGPGTRLTVT.

Only a few counts were recorded for this clonotype. The chain has TRBV11-2 and TRBJ2-7; possibly TRBD1 for D (5 bases). The germline V gene has CDR1 SGHAT and CDR2 FQNNGV. This CDR3 region has 16 residues. V gave up 5 bases and J gave up 0 bases, with 17 bases separating them. CDR3 in DNA: TGTGCCAGCAGCCCCCTAGGGGCCGGATCCTCCTACGAGCAGTACTTC. It is translated as CASSPLGAGSSYEQYF.